The clone carrying this T cell receptor (beta chain) was seen at least ten times. Researchers defined stable Graves' hyperthyroidism as no ophthalmopathy progression within 18 months. Uncontrolled infection, other autoimmune disease, pregnancy or lactation disqualified patients from enrolment. An approximately 10 ml volume of fresh peripheral blood provided the PBMCs. The V gene's germline CDR1 is KGHDR and CDR2 SFDVKD. There are 11 residues in the CDR3. The ends were cut back, 7 bases at V and 8 bases at J, with 7 bases in the middle. The data derive from a study of T cells in Graves' hyperthyroidism and ophthalmopathy. Amplification of TCR beta CDR3 regions used RNA as the template. First-round RT-PCR of the TCR CDR3 relied on the HTBI primer set. TCRdb re-derived calls from the multiplex PCR reads in MiXCR, one entry per CDR3 protein. Here the sample spans about 840,000 distinct CDR3 sequences, more than 30% being singletons.

V and J are TRBV24-1 and TRBJ1-4; the D is unclear. The TCR was taken from a man younger than 30 with Graves' hyperthyroidism. Sequencing input: blood. Written as DNA, the CDR3 is TGTGCCACCAGCAAGTGGGAAAAACTGTTTTTT. Translated: CATSKWEKLFF.